This entry lists 23 T cell receptor beta chains sequenced from one sample in a study of PD-1 blockade in classical Hodgkin lymphoma. Time point specified: cycle 4 day 1 (C4D1), after five to seven weeks of nivolumab. The patients all showed relapse after autologous stem cell transplantation, while their brentuximab vedotin exposure varied. The assay was immunoSEQ multiplex PCR, and TCRdb's table has in-frame clones only and misses some. The sample lists tens of thousands of clones, roughly nine tenths seen once, with approximately 8.4% in the top ten. Material: peripheral blood mononuclear cells (PBMCs), obtained before the fourth cycle of nivolumab. These receptors were collected from a human donor with classical Hodgkin lymphoma.

This clone was recorded only once. The rearrangement joins TRBV6-5 to TRBJ2-7, with D possibly being TRBD1 (6 bases). The germline CDR1 and CDR2 sequences are MNHEY and SVGAGI. This CDR3 has 13 residues. The ends were cut back, 8 bases at V and 4 bases at J, with 15 bases in the middle. This CDR3 reads CASQPGHRYEQYF. CDR3 coding DNA: TGTGCCAGCCAGCCGGGACATCGATACGAGCAGTACTTC.

Only one count was recorded for this clone. J is TRBJ2-2 and V is TRBV5-1; no definite D call. The germline V gene encodes CDR1 SGHRS and CDR2 YFSETQ. The germline V and J ends were trimmed by 4 bases and 0 bases, with 10 bases remaining between them. There are 15 residues in the CDR3. The CDR3 here is CASSVELANTGELFF. The DNA for the CDR3 is TGCGCCAGCAGCGTCGAGCTCGCGAACACCGGGGAGCTGTTTTTT. The full variable domain, its missing parts supplied by reference TRBV5-1 and TRBJ2-2, is KAGVTQTPRYLIKTRGQQVTLSCSPISGHRSVSWYQQTPGQGLQFLFEYFSETQRNKGNFPGRFSGRQFSNSRSEMNVSTLELGDSALYLCASSVELANTGELFFGEGSRLTVL.

This clone was picked up one time. The V call is TRBV6-1, the J call TRBJ2-3; D is unclear. The CDR3 sequence is 14 residues long. Trimming left V 1 base short and J 3 bases short, with 8 bases between. Germline lookup yields CDR1 MNHNS and CDR2 SASEGT. CDR3 region: CASSEGQVTDTQYF. The CDR3 region has the DNA TGTGCCAGCAGTGAAGGACAAGTAACAGATACGCAGTATTTT.

The rearrangement uses TRBV15 and TRBJ2-3; D is unresolved. Germline assignment: CDR1 LNHNV and CDR2 YYDKDF (reference sequence). The CDR3 covers 13 residues. Trimming cost V 6 bases and J 1 base, with 8 bases left between them. CDR3 loop: CATRGYGTDTQYF. The CDR3, as DNA: TGTGCCACCAGGGGTTACGGCACAGATACGCAGTATTTT.

The V and J genes are TRBV19 and TRBJ1-5; 8 bases line up with TRBD1. V gave up 7 bases and J gave up 1 base; unmatched junction bases: 9. CDR1 and CDR2 from the germline V gene are LNHDA and SQIVND (reference sequence). The CDR3 length is 16 residues. Written as DNA, the CDR3 is TGTGCCAGTAAATCAAGACAGGGGTCGAGCAATCAGCCCCAGCATTTT. As protein: CASKSRQGSSNQPQHF.

This clone has just a few counts. The chain uses TRBV2 and TRBJ2-5, with 13 bases aligning to TRBD2. Looked up from germline, CDR1 is SNHLY and CDR2 is FYNNEI. Unmatched junction bases numbered 3, after V lost 6 bases and J lost 2 bases. The length of the CDR3 is 15 residues. CDR3 DNA sequence: TGTGCCAGCAGAGGGACTAGCGGGGCTCAAGAGACCCAGTACTTC. This encodes CASRGTSGAQETQYF.

The chain is built from TRBV28 and TRBJ1-1; weak D call: TRBD1 (6 bases). Trimming stripped 9 bases from V and 6 bases from J, with 14 bases between. The CDR3 is 12 residues long. CDR1 and CDR2 (germline): MDHEN, SYDVKM. CDR3 amino acids: CASQGGLAEAFF. The CDR3 nucleotides are TGTGCCAGTCAAGGGGGGCTGGCTGAAGCTTTCTTT.

V gene TRBV27 combines with J gene TRBJ2-7; the D gene is possibly TRBD1 (6 bases). This CDR3 spans 14 amino acids. Trimming removed 6 bases at V and 4 bases at J, with 16 bases between. Germline assignment: CDR1 MNHEY and CDR2 SMNVEV (reference sequence). The CDR3 protein is CASRTTGSIYEQYF. The CDR3, as DNA: TGTGCCAGCAGAACCACAGGGTCAATTTACGAGCAGTACTTC.

This chain connects TRBV30 to TRBJ1-2, with 9 nucleotides matching TRBD1. The CDR3 runs to 14 residues. V was pared by 5 bases and J by 5 bases, with 9 bases of the junction left unmatched. Per the germline V gene, CDR1 is GTSNPN and CDR2 is SVGIG (reference sequence). As DNA, the CDR3 is TGTGCCTGGGTTTCCGGGACAGGGAATTATGGCTACACCTTC. Protein product: CAWVSGTGNYGYTF.

This clone was seen only once. The chain combines TRBV7-9 with TRBJ1-6; D remains ambiguous. CDR3 length: 15 amino acids. CDR1 is SEHNR, CDR2 FQNEAQ, per germline (reference sequence). V lost 1 base to trimming and J lost 0 bases, with 4 bases between them. The CDR3 reads CASSLGSSYNSPLHF. The CDR3 DNA reads TGTGCCAGCAGCTTAGGAAGCTCCTATAATTCACCCCTCCACTTT.

This sequence joins TRBV30 and TRBJ2-7; D gene unclear. The CDR3 has 12 residues. Germline values: CDR1 GTSNPN, CDR2 SVGIG (reference sequence). Between the trimmed V and J ends, which lost 3 bases and 5 bases, there was a span of 11 bases. Here the CDR3 reads CAWRGSSDEQYF. Written as DNA, the CDR3 is TGTGCCTGGAGGGGGTCGTCTGACGAGCAGTACTTC.

The chain combines TRBV30 with TRBJ1-1; D unresolved. Germline-derived CDR1 and CDR2 are GTSNPN and SVGIG (reference sequence). The CDR3 runs 13 residues. Deletions cut 5 bases from V and 0 bases from J, with 10 bases between. CDR3 amino acids: CAWRREMNTEAFF. The CDR3 bases are TGTGCCTGGCGAAGAGAGATGAACACTGAAGCTTTCTTT.

J is TRBJ2-7 and V is TRBV7-9, with 8 bases lining up with TRBD1. Trimming at V came to 5 bases and at J to 5 bases, leaving 8 bases not matched to a gene. The CDR3 loop spans 14 amino acids. Germline V gene lookup returns CDR1 SEHNR and CDR2 FQNEAQ (reference sequence). The CDR3 reads CASSRGQGGNEQYF. Here the CDR3 DNA reads TGTGCCAGCAGCCGCGGACAGGGAGGTAACGAGCAGTACTTC.

J is TRBJ1-5 and V is TRBV2; D remains unclear. This CDR3 spans 12 amino acids. Trimming cost V 3 bases and J 4 bases, with 4 bases left between them. Germline CDR1 SNHLY, CDR2 FYNNEI. Here the CDR3 reads CASSDPNQPQHF. In DNA, the CDR3 is TGTGCCAGCAGTGACCCGAATCAGCCCCAGCATTTT. Supplemented by reference TRBV2 and TRBJ1-5, the full variable domain reads EPEVTQTPSHQVTQMGQEVILRCVPISNHLYFYWYRQILGQKVEFLVSFYNNEISEKSEIFDDQFSVERPDGSNFTLKIRSTKLEDSAMYFCASSDPNQPQHFGDGTRLSIL.

This chain links TRBV6-5 with TRBJ1-3; TRBD1 agrees at 8 bases. CDR3 length: 14 amino acids. Germline V CDR1 and CDR2: MNHEY, SVGAGI. The V gene end was trimmed by 5 bases and the J gene end by 4 bases; junction bases not matched to a gene: 4. The CDR3 reads CASSLGQAGNTIYF. The CDR3 bases are TGTGCCAGCAGTCTGGGACAGGCAGGAAACACCATATATTTT.

This chain uses TRBV28 with TRBJ2-5; 8 positions match TRBD2. This CDR3 region has 16 residues. Germline CDR1 and CDR2: MDHEN and SYDVKM. Trimming removed 4 bases from V and 4 bases from J; junction bases left unmatched: 11. In nucleotides, the CDR3 is TGTGCCAGCAGTTCATCGGGAGCGGGGGCGGGAGAGACCCAGTACTTC. It is translated as CASSSSGAGAGETQYF.

The genes are TRBV5-1 and TRBJ1-6; 8 bases map to TRBD1. The CDR3 extends over 15 amino acids. The V gene end was trimmed by 0 bases and the J gene end by 6 bases; junction bases not matched to a gene: 2. Germline V gives CDR1 SGHRS, CDR2 YFSETQ. CDR3 amino acids: CASSLGTGSNSPLHF. CDR3 nucleotides: TGCGCCAGCAGCTTGGGGACAGGGTCTAATTCACCCCTCCACTTT.

This chain uses TRBV6-6 with TRBJ2-3, with TRBD2 matching over 9 bases. The CDR3 length is 15 residues. The germline V gene encodes CDR1 MNHNY and CDR2 SVGAGI (reference sequence). The V segment lost 5 bases and the J segment 1 base; nucleotides outside the gene matches: 4. CDR3 sequence (DNA): TGTGCCAGCAGTGCCCGACTAGCGGGCACAGATACGCAGTATTTT. As protein: CASSARLAGTDTQYF.

The chain links TRBV27 to TRBJ2-1; tentatively, D is TRBD1 (5 bases). Trimming shortened V by 0 bases and J by 11 bases, and 11 bases separated the two germline ends. Germline V CDR1 and CDR2: MNHEY, SMNVEV (reference sequence). This CDR3 contains 13 residues. CDR3 in DNA: TGTGCCAGCAGTTTATCGTGGGGCGGACAGCAGTTCTTC. Protein product: CASSLSWGGQQFF.

This clone was detected only a few times. Other nucleotide sequences in the sample specify the same CDR3. This chain uses TRBV7-9 with TRBJ1-2, with D uncertain. The length of the CDR3 is 13 residues. The germline gives CDR1 SEHNR, CDR2 FQNEAQ (reference sequence). V was trimmed by 3 bases and J by 0 bases, leaving 5 bases between them. The CDR3 region has the DNA TGTGCCAGCAGCTTGGCTACTAACTATGGCTACACCTTC. Encoded protein: CASSLATNYGYTF.

This clone showed up just a few times. The V and J genes are TRBV20-1 and TRBJ1-2; D not resolved. This CDR3 is built from 11 residues. Germline values: CDR1 DFQATT, CDR2 SNEGSKA (reference sequence). The V end lost 6 bases, the J end lost 3 bases, and 8 bases lay between the germline ends. The CDR3 region has the DNA TGCAGTGCGGAGGGAGACTATGGCTACACCTTC. Residues: CSAEGDYGYTF.

The chain joins TRBV7-9 to TRBJ1-6; D unresolved. Trimming shortened V by 2 bases and J by 5 bases, and 13 bases separated the two germline ends. Germline V CDR1 and CDR2: SEHNR, FQNEAQ (reference sequence). The CDR3 has 16 residues. The DNA of the CDR3 is TGTGCCAGCAGCTTACCACCAACACCAAATAATTCACCCCTCCACTTT. This encodes CASSLPPTPNNSPLHF.

The V call is TRBV5-1, the J call TRBJ1-4; TRBD1 is a possible D gene (5 bases). Germline lookup yields CDR1 SGHRS and CDR2 YFSETQ. Trimming left V 4 bases short and J 8 bases short, with 15 bases between. This CDR3 has 14 residues. CDR3 residues: CASSPQGQGEKLFF. CDR3 DNA sequence: TGCGCCAGCAGCCCCCAGGGTCAAGGAGAAAAACTGTTTTTT.